A selection of T cell receptor beta chains follows, all from one sample in a study of CD8+CD57+ T cells in acquired aplastic anemia. TCRdb ran MiXCR on the reads and lists one entry per CDR3 protein. This table holds over 250,000 distinct CDR3 sequences, under 65% found once. The sequenced material came from sorted CD4+, CD8+, or CD8+CD57+ T cells (not recorded which) from PBMCs. These receptors originate from a human donor with aplastic anemia. CDR3s include the opening cysteine and the closing phenylalanine or tryptophan. D genes are given only for firm matches. Rows may omit the clone size; those that give it use once, few, many or a size class.

j_gene | len | d_gene | abundance | v_gene | CDR3aa | CDR3nt
TRBJ2-1 | 13 | NA | NA | TRBV19 | CASSRRGYNEQFF | TGTGCCAGTAGTAGGAGGGGCTACAATGAGCAGTTCTTC
TRBJ2-5 | 13 | NA | many | TRBV7-6 | CASSLGPQKTQYF | TGTGCCAGCAGCTTAGGTCCGCAAAAGACCCAGTACTTC
TRBJ1-1 | 17 | TRBD1 | NA | TRBV6-5 | CASSSQATGVRGTEAFF | TGTGCCAGCAGCTCCCAAGCGACAGGGGTACGGGGCACTGAAGCTTTCTTT
TRBJ2-3 | 15 | NA | NA | TRBV10-3 | CAISESEEPTDTQYF | TGTGCCATCAGTGAGTCTGAGGAGCCCACAGATACGCAGTATTTT
TRBJ2-2 | 14 | NA | many | TRBV20-1 | CSARVAGGTGELFF | TGCAGTGCTAGAGTGGCAGGAGGGACCGGGGAGCTGTTTTTT
TRBJ1-3 | 13 | NA | NA | TRBV24-1 | CATSDGPGNTIYF | TGTGCCACCAGTGATGGCCCTGGAAACACCATATATTTT
TRBJ2-1 | 14 | NA | many | TRBV11-3 | CASSLGRGANEQFF | TGTGCCAGCAGCTTAGGACGTGGGGCGAATGAGCAGTTCTTC
TRBJ2-7 | 16 | NA | NA | TRBV15 | CATSREGGGASLEQYF | TGTGCCACCAGCAGAGAGGGAGGGGGCGCTTCGCTCGAGCAGTACTTC
TRBJ2-3 | 10 | NA | many | TRBV20-1 | CSAGEDTQYF | TGCAGTGCTGGGGAGGATACGCAGTATTTT
TRBJ1-1 | 13 | NA | many | TRBV18 | CASSPPGNTEAFF | TGTGCCAGCTCACCGCCAGGGAACACTGAAGCTTTCTTT
TRBJ2-1 | 14 | NA | many | TRBV3-1 | CASSRGTIYNEQFF | TGTGCCAGCAGTCGCGGGACAATATACAATGAGCAGTTCTTC
TRBJ1-4 | 15 | TRBD1 | many | TRBV25-1 | CASSETRGPSEKLFF | TGTGCCAGCAGTGAAACCAGGGGGCCCAGTGAAAAACTGTTTTTT
TRBJ1-1 | 15 | NA | once | TRBV7-9 | CASSLLEGRNTEAFF | TGTGCCAGCAGCCTCCTCGAGGGGAGAAACACTGAAGCTTTCTTT
TRBJ1-1 | 12 | TRBD1 | NA | TRBV29-1 | CSVARQGAEAFF | TGCAGCGTTGCAAGACAGGGAGCAGAAGCTTTCTTT
TRBJ2-3 | 14 | NA | once | TRBV7-6 | CASSSRTSTDTQYF | TGTGCCAGCAGCTCAAGGACTAGCACAGATACGCAGTATTTT
TRBJ1-1 | 15 | NA | many | TRBV7-9 | CASSLEPSQNTEAFF | TGTGCCAGCAGCTTAGAGCCGTCGCAGAACACTGAAGCTTTCTTT
TRBJ1-2 | 16 | TRBD1 | NA | TRBV4-2 | CASSPAGQGYNYGYTF | TGTGCCAGCAGCCCCGCAGGACAGGGGTACAACTATGGCTACACCTTC
TRBJ1-6 | 14 | NA | NA | TRBV7-2 | CASSSGVGNSPLHF | TGTGCCAGCAGCTCGGGTGTAGGCAATTCACCCCTCCACTTT
TRBJ2-3 | 15 | NA | NA | TRBV7-2 | CASSLFRGITDTQYF | TGTGCCAGCAGCTTGTTCCGCGGGATCACAGATACGCAGTATTTT
TRBJ1-2 | 16 | NA | NA | TRBV7-3 | CASSLGLSGGNYGYTF | TGTGCCAGCAGCTTAGGTTTATCGGGCGGGAACTATGGCTACACCTTC
TRBJ2-2 | 18 | TRBD2 | NA | TRBV6-4 | CASSDSETSGYHTGELFF | TGTGCCAGCAGTGACTCGGAAACTAGCGGGTATCACACCGGGGAGCTGTTTTTT
TRBJ2-7 | 14 | NA | NA | TRBV15 | CATSRAASSYEQYF | TGTGCCACCAGCAGAGCGGCCAGTTCCTACGAGCAGTACTTC
TRBJ1-2 | 13 | NA | NA | TRBV6-1 | CASSATVNYGYTF | TGTGCCAGCAGTGCGACAGTTAACTATGGCTACACCTTC
TRBJ2-1 | 17 | TRBD1 | once | TRBV7-7 | CASSLATGTGPNNEQFF | TGTGCTAGCAGCTTAGCCACAGGGACAGGCCCTAACAATGAGCAGTTCTTC
TRBJ1-2 | 12 | NA | NA | TRBV19 | CASSPRHYGYTF | TGTGCCAGTAGTCCGCGCCACTATGGCTACACCTTC
TRBJ1-1 | 13 | NA | many | TRBV19 | CASSPYESTEAFF | TGTGCCAGTAGTCCCTATGAGAGCACTGAAGCTTTCTTT
TRBJ1-4 | 15 | NA | many | TRBV7-9 | CASSRNREKNEKLFF | TGTGCCAGCAGCCGTAACCGGGAAAAGAATGAAAAACTGTTTTTT
TRBJ2-1 | 13 | TRBD2 | many | TRBV6-5 | CAARTSGGNEQFF | TGTGCCGCCCGGACTAGCGGGGGAAATGAGCAGTTCTTC
TRBJ1-2 | 14 | NA | NA | TRBV5-1 | CASSPTTGNYGYTF | TGCGCCAGCAGCCCGACGACAGGAAACTATGGCTACACCTTC
TRBJ1-5 | 23 | NA | NA | TRBV10-1 | CASSGKYGVRLCGAINGNQPQHF | TGCGCCAGCAGTGGGAAGTACGGGGTTAGGCTTTGTGGGGCAATCAACGGCAATCAGCCCCAGCATTTT
TRBJ1-1 | 14 | NA | NA | TRBV7-8 | CARSLVGANTEAFF | TGTGCCCGCAGCTTAGTCGGGGCGAACACTGAGGCTTTCTTT
TRBJ2-2 | 15 | NA | many | TRBV4-1 | CASSQRYGQTGELFF | TGCGCCAGCAGCCAGAGGTATGGACAGACCGGGGAGCTGTTTTTT
TRBJ2-1 | 15 | NA | many | TRBV19 | CASSPAGTSYNEQFF | TGTGCCAGTAGTCCTGCCGGGACTTCCTACAATGAGCAGTTCTTC
TRBJ2-6 | 15 | NA | NA | TRBV10-3 | CASSQGISGANVLTF | TGTGCCAGCAGCCAGGGGATCTCTGGGGCCAACGTCCTGACTTTC
TRBJ1-1 | 13 | NA | once | TRBV7-8 | CASSLGGRTEAFF | TGTGCCAGCAGCTTAGGTGGGCGCACTGAAGCTTTCTTT
TRBJ1-2 | 13 | TRBD1 | NA | TRBV24-1 | CATSPRTGSGYTF | TGTGCCACCAGCCCCCGGACAGGGTCTGGCTACACCTTC
TRBJ1-6 | 12 | NA | many | TRBV7-9 | CASSWVEGPLHF | TGTGCCAGCAGCTGGGTTGAGGGTCCCCTCCACTTT
TRBJ2-5 | 13 | NA | NA | TRBV7-7 | CASSLLGSKTQYF | TGTGCTAGCAGCTTACTGGGTTCGAAGACCCAGTACTTC